The next 8 T cell receptor beta chains were all read from a single sample in a study of blood T cells in healthy people across ages. Primed by a sample-barcoded 5' primer and a J-beta primer mix, a second PCR proceeded for 7 to 11 cycles. TCRdb independently ran MiXCR on the 5' RACE reads; one entry per CDR3 protein. The sample carries about 1.5 million distinct CDR3 sequences, 42% recorded once. The sequenced sample was blood. Receptors were obtained from a woman in her late teens or twenties in good health.

The J gene is TRBJ1-2, the V gene TRBV7-3, with D possibly matching TRBD1 (6 bases). V gave up 5 bases and J gave up 1 base, with 14 bases separating them. CDR1 and CDR2 from the germline V gene are SGHTA and FQGTGA. The length of the CDR3 is 15 residues. The chain's CDR3 is CASSIGGGLNYGYTF. CDR3 DNA: TGTGCCAGCAGCATCGGGGGGGGCCTTAACTATGGCTACACCTTC.

The gene calls are TRBV24-1 and TRBJ2-1, with TRBD2 identical over 7 bases. The CDR3 has 16 amino acids. With 2 bases clipped from V and 3 bases from J, the junction kept 6 bases outside the gene matches. Germline CDR1 is KGHDR and CDR2 is SFDVKD. DNA for the CDR3: TGTGCCACCAGTGATTGGCGGAGCGGGAACTACAATGAGCAGTTCTTC. Translated: CATSDWRSGNYNEQFF.

This clonotype occurred a few times. The chain couples TRBV29-1 to TRBJ1-1; 7 bases are a match to TRBD1. CDR1 is SQVTM and CDR2 is ANQGSEA in the germline V gene. This CDR3 is built from 12 residues. After removal of 7 bases from V and 5 bases from J, the junction contained 7 bases not matched to a gene. CDR3 sequence: CSAVQGGTEAFF. The DNA for the CDR3 is TGCAGCGCCGTCCAGGGGGGGACTGAAGCTTTCTTT.

This CDR3 is CASSFLRGLTYNEQFF. In DNA form, the CDR3 reads TGTGCCAGCAGTTTTCTCAGGGGGCTGACCTACAATGAGCAGTTCTTC. The chain uses TRBV6-5 and TRBJ2-1, with 8 nucleotides matching TRBD1. The trim removed 4 bases at V and 2 bases at J, leaving 7 bases unmatched. Germline V gene lookup returns CDR1 MNHEY and CDR2 SVGAGI. There are 16 residues in the CDR3.

This clonotype came up a few times. The genes are TRBV9 and TRBJ2-1; possibly TRBD2 for D (7 bases). CDR1 and CDR2 from the germline V gene are SGDLS and YYNGEE. Trimming took off 3 bases at V and 9 bases at J, with 16 bases between the two ends. The CDR3 runs 14 residues. The CDR3 bases are TGTGCCAGCAGCGATGGACCGGGGGGCGGTGAGCAGTTCTTC. It translates to CASSDGPGGGEQFF.

Only a few counts were recorded for this clonotype. The chain recombines TRBV20-1 with TRBJ2-1, with 7 bases that match TRBD1. The V gene's germline CDR1 is DFQATT and CDR2 SNEGSKA (reference sequence). Trimming took 0 bases from V and 3 from J; bases not matched to a gene: 5. The CDR3 length is 15 residues. The CDR3: CSARDYGQVYNEQFF. In nucleotides, the CDR3 is TGCAGTGCTAGAGATTACGGACAGGTCTACAATGAGCAGTTCTTC.

On this clonotype: A much more abundant neighbour one base away suggests this may be a read error. The chain recombines TRBV4-1 with TRBJ1-2; TRBD1 aligns across 9 bases. The CDR3 contains 18 residues. Germline-derived CDR1 and CDR2 are MGHRA and YSYEKL. With V trimmed by 2 bases and J by 3 bases, 13 bases remained unmatched. In DNA, the CDR3 is TGCGCCAGCAGCCAATGGGGACAGGGCGTACGTGGATACTATGGCTACACCTTC. Translation: CASSQWGQGVRGYYGYTF.

This chain uses TRBV5-1 with TRBJ1-1; no clear D gene. The CDR3 is made up of 15 amino acids. CDR1 SGHRS and CDR2 YFSETQ come from the germline V gene. Deletions cut 3 bases from V and 5 bases from J, with 17 bases between. CDR3 sequence (DNA): TGCGCCAGCAGCTCGAAAAGGGCCCGAGGGACTGAAGCTTTCTTT. It yields the protein CASSSKRARGTEAFF.